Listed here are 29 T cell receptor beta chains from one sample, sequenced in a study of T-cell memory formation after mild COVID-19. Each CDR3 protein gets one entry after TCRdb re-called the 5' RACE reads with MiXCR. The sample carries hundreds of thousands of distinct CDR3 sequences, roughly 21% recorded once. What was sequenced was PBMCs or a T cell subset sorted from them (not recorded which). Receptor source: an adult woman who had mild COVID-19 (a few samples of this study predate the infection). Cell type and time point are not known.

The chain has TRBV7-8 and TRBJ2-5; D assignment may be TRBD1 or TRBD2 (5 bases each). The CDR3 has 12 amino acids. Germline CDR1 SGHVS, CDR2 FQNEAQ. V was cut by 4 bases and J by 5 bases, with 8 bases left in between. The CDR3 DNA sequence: TGTGCCAGCAGCTGGGGGTCGGAGACCCAGTACTTC. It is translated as CASSWGSETQYF.

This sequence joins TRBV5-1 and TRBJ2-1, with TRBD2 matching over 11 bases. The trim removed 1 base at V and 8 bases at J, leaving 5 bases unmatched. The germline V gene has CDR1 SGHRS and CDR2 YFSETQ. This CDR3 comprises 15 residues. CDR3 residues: CASSLKLAGAHEQFF. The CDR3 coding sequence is TGCGCCAGCAGCTTGAAACTAGCGGGAGCTCATGAGCAGTTCTTC.

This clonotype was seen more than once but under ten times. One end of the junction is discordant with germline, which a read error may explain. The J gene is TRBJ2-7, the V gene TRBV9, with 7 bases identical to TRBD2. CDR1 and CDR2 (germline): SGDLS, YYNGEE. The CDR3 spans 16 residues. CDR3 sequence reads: CASSSHPGLTSHEQYF. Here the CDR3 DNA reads TGTGCCAGCAGCTCACACCCGGGACTAACCTCCCACGAGCAGTACTTC.

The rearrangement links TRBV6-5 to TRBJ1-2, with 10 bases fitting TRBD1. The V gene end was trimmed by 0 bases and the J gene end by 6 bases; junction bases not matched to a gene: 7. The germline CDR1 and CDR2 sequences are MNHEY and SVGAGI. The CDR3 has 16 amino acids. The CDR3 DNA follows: TGTGCCAGCAGTTACTCGAGAGGGACAGGGGATCATGGCTACACCTTC. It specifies CASSYSRGTGDHGYTF.

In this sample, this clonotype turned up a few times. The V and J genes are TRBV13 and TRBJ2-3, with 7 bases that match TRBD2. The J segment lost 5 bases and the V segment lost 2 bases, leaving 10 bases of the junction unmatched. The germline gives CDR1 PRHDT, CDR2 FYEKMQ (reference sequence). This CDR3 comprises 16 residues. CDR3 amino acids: CASSLSLAEGLDTQYF. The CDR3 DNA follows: TGTGCCAGCAGCTTAAGTCTAGCGGAAGGGCTAGATACGCAGTATTTT.

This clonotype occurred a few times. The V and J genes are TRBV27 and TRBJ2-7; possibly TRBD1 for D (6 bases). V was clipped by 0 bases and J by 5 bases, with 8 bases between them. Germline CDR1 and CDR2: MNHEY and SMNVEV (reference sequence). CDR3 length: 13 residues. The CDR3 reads CASSLSWTDEQYF. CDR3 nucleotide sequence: TGTGCCAGCAGTTTATCCTGGACAGACGAGCAGTACTTC.

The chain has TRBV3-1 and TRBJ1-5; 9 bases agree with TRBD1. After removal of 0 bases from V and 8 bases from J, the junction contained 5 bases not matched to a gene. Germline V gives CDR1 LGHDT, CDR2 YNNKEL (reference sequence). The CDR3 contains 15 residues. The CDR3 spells CASSQDWTGVKPQHF. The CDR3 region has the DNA TGTGCCAGCAGCCAAGACTGGACAGGGGTGAAGCCCCAGCATTTT.

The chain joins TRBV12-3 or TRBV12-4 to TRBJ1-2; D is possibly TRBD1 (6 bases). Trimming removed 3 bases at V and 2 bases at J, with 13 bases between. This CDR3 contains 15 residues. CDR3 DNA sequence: TGTGCCAGCAGTTTTAGGACAGATCTAAACTATGGCTACACCTTC. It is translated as CASSFRTDLNYGYTF.

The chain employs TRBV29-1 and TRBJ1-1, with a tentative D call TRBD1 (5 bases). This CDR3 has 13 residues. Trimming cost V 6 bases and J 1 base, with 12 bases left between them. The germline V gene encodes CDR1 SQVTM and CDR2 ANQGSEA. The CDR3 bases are TGCAGCGTCGCTAGGCAGGGGAACACTGAAGCTTTCTTT. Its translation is CSVARQGNTEAFF.

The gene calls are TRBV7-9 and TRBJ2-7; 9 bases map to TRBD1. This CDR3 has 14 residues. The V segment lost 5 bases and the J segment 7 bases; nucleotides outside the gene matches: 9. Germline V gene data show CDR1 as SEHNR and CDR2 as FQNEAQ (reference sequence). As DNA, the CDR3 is TGTGCCAGCAGCCGCTGGGACAGGGTTGAAGAGCAGTACTTC. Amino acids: CASSRWDRVEEQYF.

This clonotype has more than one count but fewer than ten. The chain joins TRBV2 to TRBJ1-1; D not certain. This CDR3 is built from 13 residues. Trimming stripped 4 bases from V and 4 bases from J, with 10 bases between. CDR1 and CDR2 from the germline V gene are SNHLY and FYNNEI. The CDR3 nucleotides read TGTGCCAGCAGTGCTCTGGATCTCACTGAAGCTTTCTTT. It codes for CASSALDLTEAFF.

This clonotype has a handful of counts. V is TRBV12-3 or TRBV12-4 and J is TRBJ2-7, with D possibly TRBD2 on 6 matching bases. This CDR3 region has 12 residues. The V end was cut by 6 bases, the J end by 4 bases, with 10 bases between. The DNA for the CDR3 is TGTGCCAGCAGCTGGAGGGCGTACGAGCAGTACTTC. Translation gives CASSWRAYEQYF.

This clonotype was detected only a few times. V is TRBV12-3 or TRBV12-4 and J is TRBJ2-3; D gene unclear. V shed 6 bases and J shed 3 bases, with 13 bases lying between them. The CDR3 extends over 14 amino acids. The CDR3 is CASRRRTRTDTQYF. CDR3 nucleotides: TGTGCCAGCAGACGAAGGACCCGTACAGATACGCAGTATTTT.

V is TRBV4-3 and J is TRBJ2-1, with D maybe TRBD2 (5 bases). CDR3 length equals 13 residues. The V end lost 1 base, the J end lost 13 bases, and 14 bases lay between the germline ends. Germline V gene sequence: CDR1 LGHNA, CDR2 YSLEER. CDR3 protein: CASSQVIASSQFF. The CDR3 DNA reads TGCGCCAGCAGCCAAGTCATCGCTAGCTCACAGTTCTTC.

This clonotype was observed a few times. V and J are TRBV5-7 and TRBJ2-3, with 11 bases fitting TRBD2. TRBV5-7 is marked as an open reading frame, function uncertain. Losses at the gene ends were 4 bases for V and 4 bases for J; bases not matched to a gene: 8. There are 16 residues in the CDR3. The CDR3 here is CASSPVAGGPPDTQYF. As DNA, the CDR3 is TGTGCCAGCAGCCCGGTAGCGGGGGGGCCACCAGATACGCAGTATTTT.

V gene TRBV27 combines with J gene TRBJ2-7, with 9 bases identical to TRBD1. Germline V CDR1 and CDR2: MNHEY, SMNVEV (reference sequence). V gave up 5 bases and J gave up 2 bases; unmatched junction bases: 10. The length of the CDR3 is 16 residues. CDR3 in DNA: TGTGCCAGCAGTCTCAATCCGGGACAGGGTCCCTACGAGCAGTACTTC. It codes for CASSLNPGQGPYEQYF.

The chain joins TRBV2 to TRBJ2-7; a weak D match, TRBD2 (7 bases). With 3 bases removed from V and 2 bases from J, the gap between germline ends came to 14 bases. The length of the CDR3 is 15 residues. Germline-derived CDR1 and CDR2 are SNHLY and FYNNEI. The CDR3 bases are TGTGCCAGCAGTGAGGGTGGGGGGGCAACCTACGAGCAGTACTTC. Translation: CASSEGGGATYEQYF. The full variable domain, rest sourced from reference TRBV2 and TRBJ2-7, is EPEVTQTPSHQVTQMGQEVILRCVPISNHLYFYWYRQILGQKVEFLVSFYNNEISEKSEIFDDQFSVERPDGSNFTLKIRSTKLEDSAMYFCASSEGGGATYEQYFGPGTRLTVT.

This chain's CDR3 is CASRNQGASEQYF. The CDR3 coding sequence is TGTGCCAGCAGGAATCAGGGGGCGTCCGAGCAGTACTTC. The gene calls are TRBV5-6 and TRBJ2-7; 8 nucleotides line up with TRBD1. The CDR3 totals 13 residues. Germline V gene data show CDR1 as SGHDT and CDR2 as YYEEEE. The V gene end was trimmed by 5 bases and the J gene end by 6 bases; junction bases not matched to a gene: 7.

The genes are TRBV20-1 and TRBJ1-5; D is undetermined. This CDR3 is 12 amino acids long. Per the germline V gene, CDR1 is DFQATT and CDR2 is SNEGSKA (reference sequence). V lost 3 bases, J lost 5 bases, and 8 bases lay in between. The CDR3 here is CSAREGDQPQHF. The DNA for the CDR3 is TGCAGTGCTAGGGAAGGAGATCAGCCCCAGCATTTT.

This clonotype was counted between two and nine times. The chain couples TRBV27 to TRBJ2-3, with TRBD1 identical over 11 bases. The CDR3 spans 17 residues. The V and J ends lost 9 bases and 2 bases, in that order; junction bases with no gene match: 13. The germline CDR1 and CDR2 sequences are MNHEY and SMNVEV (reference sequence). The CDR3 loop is CASSGTGGSLFTDTQYF. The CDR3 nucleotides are TGTGCCAGTTCGGGGACAGGGGGTTCCCTTTTCACAGATACGCAGTATTTT.

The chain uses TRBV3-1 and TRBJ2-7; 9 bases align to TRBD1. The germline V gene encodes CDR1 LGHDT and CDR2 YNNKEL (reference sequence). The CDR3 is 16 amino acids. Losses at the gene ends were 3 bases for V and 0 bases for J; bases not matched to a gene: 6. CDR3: CASSQATGGVSYEQYF. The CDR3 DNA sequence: TGTGCCAGCAGCCAGGCCACAGGGGGCGTCTCCTACGAGCAGTACTTC.

For the CDR3, the DNA is TGTGCCAGCTCCCCGCGGGGCGGGAAAGAGACCCAGTACTTC. Residues: CASSPRGGKETQYF. This rearrangement joins TRBV12-3 or TRBV12-4 to TRBJ2-5, with D possibly TRBD2 on 6 matching bases. This CDR3 spans 14 amino acids. Deletions cut 8 bases from V and 3 bases from J, with 16 bases between.

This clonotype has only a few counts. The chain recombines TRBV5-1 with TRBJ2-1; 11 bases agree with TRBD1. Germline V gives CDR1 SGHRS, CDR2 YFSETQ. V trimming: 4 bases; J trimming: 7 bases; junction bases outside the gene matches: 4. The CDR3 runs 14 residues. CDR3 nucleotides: TGCGCCAGCAGCCAGGGACAGGGGGAGAATGAGCAGTTCTTC. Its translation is CASSQGQGENEQFF.

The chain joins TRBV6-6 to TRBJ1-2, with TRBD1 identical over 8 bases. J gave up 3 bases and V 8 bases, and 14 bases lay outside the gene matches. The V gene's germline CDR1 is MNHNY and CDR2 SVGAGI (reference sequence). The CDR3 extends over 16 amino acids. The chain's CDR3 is CASRRAGGEEDYGYTF. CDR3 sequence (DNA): TGTGCCAGCCGCCGGGCAGGGGGCGAGGAGGACTATGGCTACACCTTC.

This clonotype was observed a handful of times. The CDR3 is CSASNPAGGSTDTQYF. The CDR3 region has the DNA TGCAGTGCTAGTAACCCCGCGGGGGGAAGCACAGATACGCAGTATTTT. The chain has TRBV20-1 and TRBJ2-3; 8 bases agree with TRBD2. Germline CDR1 and CDR2: DFQATT and SNEGSKA (reference sequence). The V and J ends lost 3 bases and 0 bases, in that order; junction bases with no gene match: 8. The CDR3 consists of 16 residues.

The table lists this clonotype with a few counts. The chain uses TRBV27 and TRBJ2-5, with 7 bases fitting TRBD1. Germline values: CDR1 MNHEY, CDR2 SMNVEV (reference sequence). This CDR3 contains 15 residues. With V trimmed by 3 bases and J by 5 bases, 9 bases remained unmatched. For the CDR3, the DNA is TGTGCCAGCAGTTTTTGGGGACAGCATTTGGAGACCCAGTACTTC. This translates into CASSFWGQHLETQYF.

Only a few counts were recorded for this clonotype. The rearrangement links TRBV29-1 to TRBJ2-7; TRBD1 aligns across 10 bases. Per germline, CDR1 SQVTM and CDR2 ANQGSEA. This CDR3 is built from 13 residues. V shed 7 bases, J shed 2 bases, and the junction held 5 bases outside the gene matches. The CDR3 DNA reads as TGCAGCGCCGGGACAGGGGAACCCTACGAGCAGTACTTC. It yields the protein CSAGTGEPYEQYF.

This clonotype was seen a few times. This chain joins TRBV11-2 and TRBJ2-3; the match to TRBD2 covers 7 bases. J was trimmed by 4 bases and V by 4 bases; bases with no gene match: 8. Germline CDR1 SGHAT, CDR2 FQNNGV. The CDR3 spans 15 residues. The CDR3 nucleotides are TGTGCCAGCAGCTCCCTAGTGGGGGGGGCAGATACGCAGTATTTT. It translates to CASSSLVGGADTQYF.

The CDR3 DNA is TGCAGTGCTAGAGTGGGCACCCCGGGCGGCACAGATACGCAGTATTTT. Protein sequence: CSARVGTPGGTDTQYF. The V and J genes are TRBV20-1 and TRBJ2-3; D is unclear. Trimming stripped 1 base from V and 1 base from J, with 15 bases between. The CDR3 covers 16 residues. Germline-derived CDR1 and CDR2 are DFQATT and SNEGSKA (reference sequence).